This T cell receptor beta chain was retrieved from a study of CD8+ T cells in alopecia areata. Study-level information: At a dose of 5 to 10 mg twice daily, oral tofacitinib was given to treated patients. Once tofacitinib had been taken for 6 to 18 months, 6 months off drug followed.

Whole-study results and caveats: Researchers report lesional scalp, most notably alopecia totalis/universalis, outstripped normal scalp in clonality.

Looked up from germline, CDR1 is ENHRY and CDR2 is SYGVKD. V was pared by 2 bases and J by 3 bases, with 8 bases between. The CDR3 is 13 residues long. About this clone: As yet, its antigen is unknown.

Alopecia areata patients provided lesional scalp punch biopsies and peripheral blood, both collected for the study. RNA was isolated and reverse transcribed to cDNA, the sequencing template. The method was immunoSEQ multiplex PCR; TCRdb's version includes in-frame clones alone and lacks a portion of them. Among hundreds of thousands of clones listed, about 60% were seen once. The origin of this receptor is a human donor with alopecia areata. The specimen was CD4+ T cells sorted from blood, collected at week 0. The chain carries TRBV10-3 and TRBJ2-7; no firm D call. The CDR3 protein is CAISETLDYEQYF. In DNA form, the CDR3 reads TGTGCCATCAGTGAGACACTGGACTACGAGCAGTACTTC.